This T cell receptor (beta chain) stems from a study of T cells in Graves' hyperthyroidism and ophthalmopathy. The germline V gene has CDR1 SGHRS and CDR2 YFSETQ. Trimming stripped 4 bases from V and 6 bases from J, with 18 bases between. This CDR3 spans 15 amino acids. This clonotype has at least ten counts. As yet, its antigen is unknown. Stable disease denoted Graves' hyperthyroidism without ophthalmopathy progression within 18 months. Regarding the study as a whole: In blood, most of the thyroid clonotypes expanded above 0.001 were also present.

The investigators amplified TCR beta CDR3 regions from RNA transcripts. During a first-round RT-PCR of the TCR CDR3, the HTBI primer set was used. From the multiplex PCR reads, TCRdb called clonotypes with MiXCR, one entry per CDR3 protein. The data hold about 290,000 distinct CDR3 sequences, with roughly 13% observed a single time. This clonotype was sampled from a woman aged 40 to 49 with Graves' hyperthyroidism. The sequencing input was blood. The V gene is TRBV5-1, the J gene TRBJ2-3; perhaps TRBD2 as D (6 bases). The CDR3 sequence: CASSPGLIGGDTQYF. The CDR3 DNA follows: TGCGCCAGCAGCCCGGGACTCATCGGCGGGGATACGCAGTATTTT.